What follows describes a single T cell receptor beta chain. This sample is part of a study of T cell responses to AZD1222 COVID-19 vaccine. Data came from immunoSEQ multiplex PCR; TCRdb stores just in-frame clones and leaves some out. The repertoire holds just over 95,000 clones, about 88% seen once, with around 4% in the top ten. The germline V gene encodes CDR1 LGHDT and CDR2 YNNKEL (reference sequence). The CDR3 covers 16 residues. With V trimmed by 1 base and J by 5 bases, 3 bases remained unmatched. The sequence derives from an adult in good health. Sequenced material: peripheral blood, taken on day 0 of AZD1222 vaccination. This chain uses TRBV3-1 (or the pseudogene TRBV3-2) with TRBJ2-2; the match to TRBD2 covers 11 bases. The CDR3: CASSQVIAGGTGELFF. In DNA form, the CDR3 reads TGTGCCAGCAGCCAAGTCATAGCGGGGGGGACCGGGGAGCTGTTTTTT.